The rows below give T cell receptor beta chains drawn from one sample of a study of blood T cell repertoires in COVID-19. Clones were sequenced by immunoSEQ multiplex PCR, and TCRdb holds only the in-frame ones, with some missing. There are approximately 270,000 clones in the sample; about 91% occur only once, and 1.3% to 1.5% lies in the top ten. Sample: peripheral blood. The receptors come from a man older than 75 with acute or convalescent COVID-19. Both conserved end residues are part of each CDR3. Each record gives: clone size, V gene, J gene, D gene, CDR3 DNA, CDR3 protein. A D gene is named only where the DNA matches it firmly. A row's size may be missing; if present it is once, few, many or a size class.

>once|TRBV29-1|TRBJ2-5|NA
TGCAGCGTTGAACAGGGGGGTGAGACCCAGTACTTC
CSVEQGGETQYF
>NA|TRBV2|TRBJ1-2|NA
TGTGCCAGCAGGCAGGTTGCCTATGGCTACACCTTC
CASRQVAYGYTF
>NA|TRBV5-1|TRBJ2-1|TRBD2
TGCGCCAGCAGCTTGACTAGCGGGGGGCCCTACAATGAGCAGTTCTTC
CASSLTSGGPYNEQFF
>once|TRBV7-3|TRBJ2-1|NA
TGTGCCAGCAGCTTAACGAAGTTTACAGGGACCAATGAGCAGTTCTTC
CASSLTKFTGTNEQFF
>NA|TRBV7-2|TRBJ1-4|TRBD1
TGTGCCAGCAGCTTAAACGGTCAGGGGGCGGAAAAACTGTTTTTT
CASSLNGQGAEKLFF
>NA|TRBV7-8|TRBJ2-1|TRBD2
TGTGCCAGCAGCTTCGGGACTAGCGGCTACAATGAGCAGTTCTTC
CASSFGTSGYNEQFF
>NA|TRBV7-2|TRBJ2-1|TRBD1
TGTGCCAGCAGCTCCGAACAGGGGGTCCCCTACAATGAGCAGTTCTTC
CASSSEQGVPYNEQFF
>NA|TRBV6-5|TRBJ2-7|NA
TGTGCCAGCACCGCTGGGCAGGGAGGTTTCTACGAGCAGTACTTC
CASTAGQGGFYEQYF
>few|TRBV7-2|TRBJ2-7|TRBD2
TGTGCCAGCAGCCAAAGCGGGAGCTCCTACGAGCAGTACTTC
CASSQSGSSYEQYF
>NA|TRBV7-2|TRBJ1-1|TRBD1
TGTGCCAGCAGACAGGGGCTGAACACTGAAGCTTTCTTT
CASRQGLNTEAFF
>NA|TRBV19|TRBJ1-5|NA
TGTGCCAGTAGCCCAACTCAGGCGTATAGCAATCAGCCCCAGCATTTT
CASSPTQAYSNQPQHF
>NA|TRBV7-2|TRBJ2-7|NA
TGTGCCAGCAGCGACCTGGGGGAGGGGGGCTCCTACGAGCAGTACTTC
CASSDLGEGGSYEQYF
>NA|TRBV7-2|TRBJ1-6|NA
TGTGCCAGCAGCCCGAGGAAATCCTATAATTCACCCCTCCACTTT
CASSPRKSYNSPLHF
>NA|TRBV7-3|TRBJ2-3|NA
TGTGCCAGCAGCTTAATCGGCGGGGGCAACACAGATACGCAGTATTTT
CASSLIGGGNTDTQYF
>NA|TRBV6-5|TRBJ2-4|NA
TGTGCCAGCAGGCTCGGTTTAGCCAAAAACATTCAGTACTTC
CASRLGLAKNIQYF
>NA|TRBV4-1|TRBJ1-2|TRBD1
TGCGCCAGCAGCTTACTTTCCCGGGACAGGGGTGTCTATGGCTACACCTTC
CASSLLSRDRGVYGYTF
>NA|TRBV5-1|TRBJ1-4|NA
TGCGCCAGCAGCCCCAGGCCGGGGGAAAAACTGTTTTTT
CASSPRPGEKLFF
>NA|TRBV6-6|TRBJ2-2|NA
TGTGCCAGCAGTTACTTAGCCACCGGGGAGCTGTTTTTT
CASSYLATGELFF
>NA|TRBV25-1|TRBJ2-3|TRBD1
TGTGCCAGCAAAAGGCAGGGGGGCACAGATACGCAGTATTTT
CASKRQGGTDTQYF
>NA|TRBV27|TRBJ2-3|TRBD1
TGTGCCAGCAGTCCGACCCGGGACAGCCCCCCGCAGTATTTT
CASSPTRDSPPQYF
>once|TRBV14|TRBJ2-5|TRBD2
TGTGCCAGCAGCCAAGATGTCGGACTAGCTACATACTTC
CASSQDVGLATYF
>NA|TRBV27|TRBJ1-6|NA
TGTGCCAGCAGTTTATCGAACCAGGGGCGTTCACCCCTCCACTTT
CASSLSNQGRSPLHF
>NA|TRBV6-2/TRBV6-3|TRBJ2-7|TRBD1
TGTGCCAGCAGTCCGATTTTACGACAGGGTACGGTCGACGAGCAGTACTTC
CASSPILRQGTVDEQYF
>NA|TRBV28|TRBJ2-5|NA
TGTGCCAGCAGTTTATGGGGGGCAACGGAGACCCAGTACTTC
CASSLWGATETQYF
>NA|TRBV3-1/TRBV3-2|TRBJ1-5|NA
TGTGCCAGCAGCCAGGGCTTAAATCAGCCCCAGCATTTT
CASSQGLNQPQHF
>few|TRBV5-1|TRBJ1-1|TRBD1
TGCGCCAGCAGCCCCCGGGACAGGGAAAACACTGAAGCTTTCTTT
CASSPRDRENTEAFF
>NA|TRBV27|TRBJ2-6|TRBD2
TGTGCCAGCAGTTCCGTCCTTGGGCTACTAGCGGGAGTCGGGGGGGCCAACGTCCTGACTTTC
CASSSVLGLLAGVGGANVLTF
>few|TRBV5-1|TRBJ1-1|TRBD1
TGCGCCAGCAGCTTAAAGACAGGGGACCTCACTGAAGCTTTCTTT
CASSLKTGDLTEAFF
>NA|TRBV11-1|TRBJ2-1|NA
TGTGCCAGCAGCTTTGGAGCGTACTACAATGAGCAGTTCTTC
CASSFGAYYNEQFF